This is a list of T cell receptor beta chains from one sample in a study of T cells after yellow fever vaccination. TCRdb processed the 5' RACE reads anew with MiXCR; each CDR3 protein has one entry. The repertoire consists of about 310,000 distinct CDR3 sequences, with roughly 3.5% occurring once and the leading ten covering around 24%. The sample here was PBMCs, taken on the day of the yellow fever booster vaccination. Every receptor here comes from a man younger than 30 who received the YFV17D yellow fever vaccine. CDR3s include the opening cysteine and the closing phenylalanine or tryptophan. Fields, in order: V gene, J gene, D gene, clone size, CDR3 DNA, CDR3 protein. D genes are given only for firm matches. Rows may omit the clone size; those that give it use once, few, many or a size class.

v_gene: TRBV20-1; j_gene: TRBJ1-6; d_gene: NA; abundance: NA; CDR3nt: TGCAGTGCTAGACAGGCAGGGTCAACCCTCCACTTT; CDR3aa: CSARQAGSTLHF
v_gene: TRBV24-1; j_gene: TRBJ1-1; d_gene: NA; abundance: NA; CDR3nt: TGTGCCACCAGTGATTTGAGGGGGGAAGCTTTCTTT; CDR3aa: CATSDLRGEAFF
v_gene: TRBV7-2; j_gene: TRBJ1-5; d_gene: NA; abundance: many; CDR3nt: TGTGCCAGCAGCTTAGGCGGGGTCCTTAGCAATCAGCCCCAGCATTTT; CDR3aa: CASSLGGVLSNQPQHF
v_gene: TRBV7-8; j_gene: TRBJ1-1; d_gene: NA; abundance: many; CDR3nt: TGTGCCAGCAGCTTAACGGACGGTAACACTGAAGCTTTCTTT; CDR3aa: CASSLTDGNTEAFF
v_gene: TRBV5-1; j_gene: TRBJ2-7; d_gene: NA; abundance: many; CDR3nt: TGTGCCAGCAGCTTAGGCTACGAGCAGTACTTC; CDR3aa: CASSLGYEQYF
v_gene: TRBV20-1; j_gene: TRBJ2-4; d_gene: NA; abundance: many; CDR3nt: TGCAGTGCTAGTTCCCACGGGGGAAACATTCAGTACTTC; CDR3aa: CSASSHGGNIQYF
v_gene: TRBV2; j_gene: TRBJ1-6; d_gene: NA; abundance: few; CDR3nt: TGTGCCAGCAGTGCCGGACAGCCCTTTGATTCACCCCTCCACTTT; CDR3aa: CASSAGQPFDSPLHF
v_gene: TRBV4-1; j_gene: TRBJ2-1; d_gene: NA; abundance: NA; CDR3nt: TGCGCCAGCAGCCAATTGGGACCCTACAATGAGCAGTTCTTC; CDR3aa: CASSQLGPYNEQFF
v_gene: TRBV7-2; j_gene: TRBJ2-1; d_gene: NA; abundance: many; CDR3nt: TGTGCCAGCAGCTTTGAGGGGTACAATGAGCAGTTCTTC; CDR3aa: CASSFEGYNEQFF
v_gene: TRBV11-2; j_gene: TRBJ1-2; d_gene: NA; abundance: NA; CDR3nt: TGTGCCAGCAGCTTAGTTTTTTTTCGGGGGATGTATGGCTACACCTTC; CDR3aa: CASSLVFFRGMYGYTF
v_gene: TRBV15; j_gene: TRBJ2-7; d_gene: NA; abundance: many; CDR3nt: TGTGCCACCAGCAGAGAACCGGGACCAAGCCCCTACGAGCAGTACTTC; CDR3aa: CATSREPGPSPYEQYF
v_gene: TRBV5-5; j_gene: TRBJ2-4; d_gene: NA; abundance: many; CDR3nt: TGTGCCAGCAGCTGGGATATAGGCATTCAGTACTTC; CDR3aa: CASSWDIGIQYF
v_gene: TRBV12-3/TRBV12-4; j_gene: TRBJ1-2; d_gene: NA; abundance: many; CDR3nt: TGTGCCAGCAGTTTTTTAGCTCTCTATGGCTACACCTTC; CDR3aa: CASSFLALYGYTF
v_gene: TRBV7-2; j_gene: TRBJ2-5; d_gene: NA; abundance: many; CDR3nt: TGTGCCAGCAGCTTACTCCAGTCCCAAGAGACCCAGTACTTC; CDR3aa: CASSLLQSQETQYF
v_gene: TRBV18; j_gene: TRBJ2-5; d_gene: NA; abundance: few; CDR3nt: TGTGCCAGCTCACCACTTACGGGTGGCTCAGAGACCCAGTACTTC; CDR3aa: CASSPLTGGSETQYF
v_gene: TRBV27; j_gene: TRBJ2-5; d_gene: NA; abundance: few; CDR3nt: TGTGCCAGCACCCCGCGCTCCAAAGAGACCCAGTCCTTC; CDR3aa: CASTPRSKETQSF
v_gene: TRBV6-5; j_gene: TRBJ1-1; d_gene: NA; abundance: NA; CDR3nt: TGTGCCAGCACTCCCCGGGGCCCGAATGAAGCTTTCTTT; CDR3aa: CASTPRGPNEAFF
v_gene: TRBV3-1; j_gene: TRBJ1-1; d_gene: NA; abundance: few; CDR3nt: TGTGCCAGCAGCCTGGGGTCCGGGAGTGGCACTGAAGCTTTCTTT; CDR3aa: CASSLGSGSGTEAFF
v_gene: TRBV19; j_gene: TRBJ2-1; d_gene: NA; abundance: few; CDR3nt: TGTGCCACCTACTCTTCAGGGCGTAGTTTAGTCTATGAGCAGTTCTTC; CDR3aa: CATYSSGRSLVYEQFF
v_gene: TRBV10-3; j_gene: TRBJ2-7; d_gene: NA; abundance: many; CDR3nt: TGTGCCATCACTGCGGGACAGGGACGACCTGAAAGTATACTAGCGGGTGGTAAGCAGTACTTC; CDR3aa: CAITAGQGRPESILAGGKQYF
v_gene: TRBV6-2/TRBV6-3; j_gene: TRBJ2-1; d_gene: NA; abundance: NA; CDR3nt: TGTGCCAGCAGTTACTATGTTGACGTCAATGAGCAGTTCTTC; CDR3aa: CASSYYVDVNEQFF
v_gene: TRBV4-3; j_gene: TRBJ1-4; d_gene: NA; abundance: many; CDR3nt: TGCGCCAGCAGCCAAACAGGTGGCCAAGGAAAACTGTTTTTT; CDR3aa: CASSQTGGQGKLFF
v_gene: TRBV18; j_gene: TRBJ2-2; d_gene: NA; abundance: few; CDR3nt: TGTGCCAGCTCACCCACTCAGGGGTCGGACACCGGGGAGCTGTTTTTT; CDR3aa: CASSPTQGSDTGELFF
v_gene: TRBV20-1; j_gene: TRBJ1-5; d_gene: NA; abundance: many; CDR3nt: TGCAGTGCCCCGACAGGCCCAAATCAGCCCCAGCATTTT; CDR3aa: CSAPTGPNQPQHF
v_gene: TRBV19; j_gene: TRBJ1-6; d_gene: NA; abundance: few; CDR3nt: TGTGCCAGCTCACGGGGTAGGAGCTCCTATAATTCACCCCTCCACTTT; CDR3aa: CASSRGRSSYNSPLHF
v_gene: TRBV24-1; j_gene: TRBJ2-2; d_gene: NA; abundance: NA; CDR3nt: TGTGCCACCAGTCATCAGGAAACCGGGGAGCTGTTTTTT; CDR3aa: CATSHQETGELFF
v_gene: TRBV20-1; j_gene: TRBJ1-6; d_gene: TRBD1; abundance: NA; CDR3nt: TGCAGTGCTAGAGACCAAAGGACAGGGTCTTTTTCACCCCTCCACTTT; CDR3aa: CSARDQRTGSFSPLHF
v_gene: TRBV5-4; j_gene: TRBJ1-1; d_gene: NA; abundance: NA; CDR3nt: TGTGCCAGCAGCTTGCCGGGGGGCTTTCGGGAAGCTTTCTTT; CDR3aa: CASSLPGGFREAFF
v_gene: TRBV4-1; j_gene: TRBJ1-5; d_gene: NA; abundance: many; CDR3nt: TGCGCCAGCAGCCAAGTCGGGGTTGGTCAGCCCCAGCATTTT; CDR3aa: CASSQVGVGQPQHF
v_gene: TRBV7-9; j_gene: TRBJ1-6; d_gene: NA; abundance: many; CDR3nt: TGTGCCAGCAGCTTAGGGGCAGGGCAATCACCCCTCCACTTT; CDR3aa: CASSLGAGQSPLHF
v_gene: TRBV4-2; j_gene: TRBJ2-4; d_gene: TRBD2; abundance: NA; CDR3nt: TGTGCCAGCAGCCAAGAGGTGGGGCGGGGGGCGAACATTCAGTACTTC; CDR3aa: CASSQEVGRGANIQYF
v_gene: TRBV6-6; j_gene: TRBJ1-5; d_gene: NA; abundance: few; CDR3nt: TGTGCCAGCACCGGACAGTCTATCAATCAGCCCCAGCATTTT; CDR3aa: CASTGQSINQPQHF
v_gene: TRBV5-1; j_gene: TRBJ2-5; d_gene: TRBD1; abundance: many; CDR3nt: TGCGCCAGCGGCGGGGACAGGGAGACCCAGTACTTC; CDR3aa: CASGGDRETQYF
v_gene: TRBV6-5; j_gene: TRBJ2-7; d_gene: TRBD1; abundance: few; CDR3nt: TGTGCCAGCAGTTACAGGGGGCAGGAGCAGTACTTC; CDR3aa: CASSYRGQEQYF
v_gene: TRBV7-2; j_gene: TRBJ1-1; d_gene: NA; abundance: many; CDR3nt: TGTGCCAGCAGCTTCCCGGGGAACACTGAAGCTTTCTTT; CDR3aa: CASSFPGNTEAFF
v_gene: TRBV7-9; j_gene: TRBJ2-7; d_gene: TRBD1; abundance: many; CDR3nt: TGTGCCAGCAGCCCCCGGGACAGTACCTACGAGCAGTACTTC; CDR3aa: CASSPRDSTYEQYF